This TCR beta chain was profiled in a study of cytotoxic CD8 clonotypes in ibrutinib-treated CLL. Study-wide context: Once treatment had gone on for a median of around eleven months, range 6 to 36, response samples were drawn. Overall study findings and caveats: While tracking circulating CD8+ T-cell counts, baseline clonality exceeded that of age-matched healthy donors.

A note on this clone: No antigen is known for it.

The method was immunoSEQ multiplex PCR; TCRdb's version includes in-frame clones alone and lacks a portion of them. Of just over 45,000 clones listed, around 68% were seen once; the top ten hold more than 10%. Germline V gene sequence: CDR1 LNHDA, CDR2 SQIVND (reference sequence). The V end lost 11 bases, the J end lost 8 bases, and 19 bases lay between the germline ends. The CDR3 sequence is 14 residues long. This receptor was identified in a human donor with chronic lymphocytic leukemia. Sequencing used PBMCs, obtained after 12 months of ibrutinib treatment. The chain carries TRBV19 and TRBJ1-6; D not certain. CDR3 residues: CAPDPDTWDSPLHF. DNA for the CDR3: TGTGCCCCCGACCCAGACACCTGGGATTCACCCCTCCACTTT.